The next 31 T cell receptor beta chains were all read from a single sample in a study of identical twins. TCRdb reprocessed the 5' RACE reads via MiXCR and lists one record per CDR3 protein. The table lists more than 400,000 distinct CDR3 sequences, roughly 15% of them singletons. Separately, the same data were catalogued under a study of yellow fever vaccine responses in identical twins.

The specimen sequenced was CD4+ T cells sorted from blood. The source is a woman between 18 and 29 years old in good health.

A few counts support this clonotype. V gene TRBV24-1 combines with J gene TRBJ1-2; the match to TRBD1 covers 7 bases. Germline CDR1 KGHDR, CDR2 SFDVKD. The CDR3 spans 12 residues. The V gene end was trimmed by 7 bases and the J gene end by 8 bases; junction bases not matched to a gene: 6. The CDR3 sequence is CATRDRVEGYTF. CDR3 DNA sequence: TGTGCCACCAGAGACAGGGTAGAGGGCTACACCTTC.

This clonotype was seen just once. The V and J genes are TRBV5-8 and TRBJ2-5; D is perhaps TRBD1 (6 bases). V lost 5 bases to trimming and J lost 2 bases, with 16 bases between them. This CDR3 spans 15 amino acids. Germline CDR1 and CDR2: SGHTS and YDEGEE. DNA for the CDR3: TGTGCCAGCAGGTTAGGACAGAGCGGACAAGAGACCCAGTACTTC. The encoded protein is CASRLGQSGQETQYF.

The chain joins TRBV4-1 to TRBJ2-3; the match to TRBD2 covers 10 bases. Looked up from germline, CDR1 is MGHRA and CDR2 is YSYEKL. This CDR3 spans 16 amino acids. The V segment lost 4 bases and the J segment 4 bases; nucleotides outside the gene matches: 8. In DNA form, the CDR3 reads TGCGCCAGCAGCCCAAAGGCAGCGGGAGGGCCAGATACGCAGTATTTT. It is translated as CASSPKAAGGPDTQYF.

The chain couples TRBV3-1 to TRBJ2-2; D perhaps matches TRBD2 (7 bases). The CDR3 is made up of 17 amino acids. The V end was cut by 1 base, the J end by 7 bases, with 19 bases between. The germline CDR1 and CDR2 sequences are LGHDT and YNNKEL (reference sequence). In DNA, the CDR3 is TGTGCCAGCAGCCAAGTCGCGGGGGCTACTACGGTCGGGGAGCTGTTTTTT. This translates into CASSQVAGATTVGELFF. Based on the CDR3 plus reference TRBV3-1 and TRBJ2-2, the full variable domain is DTAVSQTPKYLVTQMGNDKSIKCEQNLGHDTMYWYKQDSKKFLKIMFSYNNKELIINETVPNRFSPKSPDKAHLNLHINSLELGDSAVYFCASSQVAGATTVGELFFGEGSRLTVL.

In its sample, this clonotype was seen a few times. V usage is TRBV10-3 and J usage is TRBJ2-5, with a tentative D call TRBD1 (6 bases). V lost 4 bases to trimming and J lost 5 bases, with 17 bases between them. Per the germline V gene, CDR1 is ENHRY and CDR2 is SYGVKD. This CDR3 region has 15 residues. DNA for the CDR3: TGTGCCATCAGTGTCGAACAGGGCCCTCGGGAGACCCAGTACTTC. It specifies CAISVEQGPRETQYF.

The table lists this clonotype with a few counts. The chain employs TRBV14 and TRBJ1-1; no clear D. The length of the CDR3 is 15 residues. Looked up from germline, CDR1 is SGHDN and CDR2 is FVKESK. With 4 bases removed from V and 1 base from J, the gap between germline ends came to 13 bases. The CDR3 sequence: CASSPLLGKNTEAFF. The DNA of the CDR3 is TGTGCCAGCAGCCCCTTATTGGGCAAGAACACTGAAGCTTTCTTT.

This clonotype was recorded at least ten times. The V and J genes are TRBV12-3 or TRBV12-4 and TRBJ2-2, with D perhaps being TRBD1 or TRBD2 (5 bases each). CDR3 length: 15 amino acids. The V end lost 3 bases, the J end lost 5 bases, and 13 bases lay between the germline ends. CDR3 in amino acids: CASSFGQWGTGELFF. As DNA, the CDR3 is TGTGCCAGCAGTTTCGGCCAGTGGGGGACCGGGGAGCTGTTTTTT.

The chain uses TRBV12-5 and TRBJ2-3; 7 bases map to TRBD2. V gave up 5 bases and J gave up 9 bases; unmatched junction bases: 14. The CDR3 totals 15 residues. Germline CDR1 reads LGHNT; CDR2 reads FRNRAP. This chain's CDR3 is CASGAYAGGGWTQYF. DNA for the CDR3: TGTGCTAGTGGTGCTTACGCTGGGGGGGGTTGGACGCAGTATTTT.

V is TRBV9 and J is TRBJ2-5; 8 nucleotides agree with TRBD2. This CDR3 has 13 residues. Trimming cost V 4 bases and J 3 bases; bases outside gene matches: 2. Per germline, CDR1 SGDLS and CDR2 YYNGEE. Here the CDR3 reads CASSLLAEETQYF. Written as DNA, the CDR3 is TGTGCCAGCAGCTTACTAGCGGAAGAGACCCAGTACTTC.

This clonotype was seen a handful of times. J is TRBJ2-3 and V is TRBV5-1; 11 bases line up with TRBD1. V gave up 4 bases and J gave up 7 bases; unmatched junction bases: 8. This CDR3 contains 15 residues. The germline V gene encodes CDR1 SGHRS and CDR2 YFSETQ. CDR3: CASSRTGGSANTQYF. The DNA for the CDR3 is TGCGCCAGCAGCCGGACAGGGGGCTCTGCGAATACGCAGTATTTT.

J is TRBJ2-7 and V is TRBV10-3; 9 bases are a match to TRBD1. The CDR3 extends over 14 amino acids. After removal of 7 bases from V and 1 base from J, the junction contained 5 bases not matched to a gene. The germline CDR1 and CDR2 sequences are ENHRY and SYGVKD. The CDR3 nucleotides read TGTGCCATCACTCCGGGACAGGGATCCTACGAGCAGTACTTC. Translation: CAITPGQGSYEQYF.

This clonotype was seen just once. V is TRBV20-1 and J is TRBJ2-2, with D tentatively TRBD1 or TRBD2 (6 bases each). Trimming shortened V by 3 bases and J by 1 base, and 9 bases separated the two germline ends. The CDR3 has 14 residues. In germline, CDR1 is DFQATT, CDR2 SNEGSKA (reference sequence). The CDR3 reads CSASKGGNTGELFF. For the CDR3, the DNA is TGCAGTGCTAGTAAGGGGGGGAACACCGGGGAGCTGTTTTTT.

The sample holds a few counts of this clonotype. The chain joins TRBV7-3 to TRBJ2-3, with D perhaps TRBD1 or TRBD2 (6 bases each). V was trimmed by 5 bases and J by 7 bases, leaving 13 bases between them. CDR1 is SGHTA and CDR2 is FQGTGA in the germline V gene. This CDR3 has 13 residues. The CDR3 DNA is TGTGCCAGCAGCCCCTCGGGGGCGTATACGCAGTATTTT. This encodes CASSPSGAYTQYF.

In this sample, this clonotype turned up a few times. The V and J genes are TRBV29-1 and TRBJ2-2; 15 bases are shared with TRBD2. Germline CDR1 reads SQVTM; CDR2 reads ANQGSEA. V was pared by 6 bases and J by 4 bases, with 6 bases of the junction left unmatched. The CDR3 totals 16 residues. CDR3 in DNA: TGCAGCGTCAATGGACTAGCGGGAGGGATCACCGGGGAGCTGTTTTTT. Translated: CSVNGLAGGITGELFF.

CDR3 residues: CAIGGGTGLFF. CDR3 nucleotides: TGTGCCATCGGCGGGGGAACTGGGCTGTTTTTT. V gene TRBV10-3 combines with J gene TRBJ2-2, with TRBD2 matching 7 bases. The CDR3 extends over 11 amino acids. Trimming took 8 bases from V and 13 from J; bases not matched to a gene: 7. CDR1 and CDR2 from the germline V gene are ENHRY and SYGVKD.

This clonotype has more than one count but fewer than ten. The V call is TRBV11-2, the J call TRBJ2-7; 9 bases match TRBD1. The V and J ends lost 4 bases and 4 bases, in that order; junction bases with no gene match: 11. The CDR3 has 16 amino acids. Germline loops: CDR1 SGHAT, CDR2 FQNNGV. This chain's CDR3 is CASSSIRQGVQYEQYF. The CDR3 nucleotides read TGTGCCAGCAGCTCTATCAGACAGGGGGTCCAGTACGAGCAGTACTTC.

This clonotype was seen a handful of times. V and J are TRBV7-9 and TRBJ2-5; no clear D gene. Germline values: CDR1 SEHNR, CDR2 FQNEAQ (reference sequence). V was trimmed by 2 bases and J by 5 bases, leaving 9 bases between them. The CDR3 is made up of 13 amino acids. CDR3 coding DNA: TGTGCCAGCAGCTTATTATATGGCGAGACCCAGTACTTC. Residues: CASSLLYGETQYF.

V and J are TRBV6-5 and TRBJ2-1; D is unclear. Trimming removed 4 bases at V and 3 bases at J, with 13 bases between. The CDR3 sequence is 15 residues long. Germline V gene data show CDR1 as MNHEY and CDR2 as SVGAGI. In nucleotides, the CDR3 is TGTGCCAGCAGTTCGGTCGACCTGAGCTACAATGAGCAGTTCTTC. Its translation is CASSSVDLSYNEQFF.

There are many counts of this clonotype. V and J are TRBV12-3 or TRBV12-4 and TRBJ1-5; D is perhaps TRBD1 (6 bases). V was shortened by 6 bases and J by 2 bases, with 14 bases between the two germline ends. The CDR3 totals 15 residues. The CDR3 sequence: CASRTGSGGNQPQHF. The CDR3 nucleotides read TGTGCCAGCAGAACAGGGAGCGGGGGCAATCAGCCCCAGCATTTT.

This clonotype turned up a few times. The chain recombines TRBV3-1 with TRBJ2-2, with 9 bases that match TRBD2. Germline V lookup: CDR1 LGHDT, CDR2 YNNKEL (reference sequence). This CDR3 is built from 16 residues. Trimming cost V 3 bases and J 5 bases; bases outside gene matches: 7. CDR3 in DNA: TGTGCCAGCAGCCATAGGTGGCTAGCGGGAACCGGGGAGCTGTTTTTT. Its protein product is CASSHRWLAGTGELFF. Full variable domain (remainder filled in from reference TRBV3-1 and TRBJ2-2): DTAVSQTPKYLVTQMGNDKSIKCEQNLGHDTMYWYKQDSKKFLKIMFSYNNKELIINETVPNRFSPKSPDKAHLNLHINSLELGDSAVYFCASSHRWLAGTGELFFGEGSRLTVL.

This clonotype was counted between two and nine times. The rearrangement joins TRBV12-3 or TRBV12-4 to TRBJ2-7; D gene ambiguous. This CDR3 region has 11 residues. The V and J ends lost 3 bases and 5 bases respectively, with 5 bases between them. The chain's CDR3 is CASSFLHEQYF. In nucleotides, the CDR3 is TGTGCCAGCAGTTTCCTTCACGAGCAGTACTTC.

The chain joins TRBV12-3 or TRBV12-4 to TRBJ2-1, with D tentatively TRBD2 (6 bases). The V end lost 3 bases, the J end lost 5 bases, and 14 bases lay between the germline ends. The CDR3 has 15 amino acids. The CDR3 sequence: CASSLVELANNEQFF. The CDR3 DNA is TGTGCCAGCAGTTTGGTGGAACTAGCCAACAATGAGCAGTTCTTC.

This clonotype was recorded at least ten times. The chain uses TRBV2 and TRBJ2-3; 12 bases map to TRBD2. The germline V gene has CDR1 SNHLY and CDR2 FYNNEI. CDR3 length equals 14 residues. Trimming removed 8 bases from V and 6 bases from J; junction bases left unmatched: 6. CDR3: CASVKTSGSDTQYF. The CDR3 DNA follows: TGTGCCAGCGTCAAGACTAGCGGGAGTGATACGCAGTATTTT. The variable domain in full, completed from reference TRBV2 and TRBJ2-3, reads EPEVTQTPSHQVTQMGQEVILRCVPISNHLYFYWYRQILGQKVEFLVSFYNNEISEKSEIFDDQFSVERPDGSNFTLKIRSTKLEDSAMYFCASVKTSGSDTQYFGPGTRLTVL.

V gene TRBV6-1 combines with J gene TRBJ1-6; weak D call: TRBD1 (6 bases). V was trimmed by 6 bases and J by 4 bases, leaving 13 bases between them. This CDR3 is built from 15 residues. Per germline, CDR1 MNHNS and CDR2 SASEGT. CDR3 sequence: CASRAKQGYNSPLHF. CDR3 in DNA: TGTGCCAGCAGGGCAAAACAGGGTTATAATTCACCCCTCCACTTT.

V usage is TRBV7-9 and J usage is TRBJ2-7; 8 bases are a match to TRBD2. After removal of 6 bases from V and 3 bases from J, the junction contained 10 bases not matched to a gene. CDR3 size: 15 residues. CDR1 and CDR2 (germline): SEHNR, FQNEAQ (reference sequence). The CDR3 sequence is CASSPGLANLYEQYF. Written as DNA, the CDR3 is TGTGCCAGCAGTCCTGGACTAGCAAATCTCTACGAGCAGTACTTC. Using reference TRBV7-9 and TRBJ2-7 for the parts outside the CDR3, the full variable domain is DTGVSQNPRHKITKRGQNVTFRCDPISEHNRLYWYRQTLGQGPEFLTYFQNEAQLEKSRLLSDRFSAERPKGSFSTLEIQRTEQGDSAMYLCASSPGLANLYEQYFGPGTRLTVT.

Only a few counts were recorded for this clonotype. The chain carries TRBV18 and TRBJ2-3; 8 nucleotides agree with TRBD1. This CDR3 spans 15 amino acids. Per the germline V gene, CDR1 is KGHSH and CDR2 is LQKENI. V shed 0 bases and J 1 base; nucleotides not matched to a gene: 0. The CDR3 is CASSPPTGGTDTQYF. CDR3 coding DNA: TGTGCCAGCTCACCACCGACAGGGGGCACAGATACGCAGTATTTT.

This chain uses TRBV10-3 with TRBJ2-3; either TRBD1 or TRBD2 may supply D (5 bases each). The germline gives CDR1 ENHRY, CDR2 SYGVKD. The CDR3 loop spans 16 amino acids. Trimming pared 0 bases from V and 0 bases from J, leaving 10 bases between. DNA of the CDR3: TGTGCCATCAGTGAGTCAAGGGGCGGGAGCACAGATACGCAGTATTTT. Residues: CAISESRGGSTDTQYF.

There are a few counts of this clonotype. The V gene is TRBV6-4, the J gene TRBJ1-2; D is uncertain. CDR1 MRHNA and CDR2 SNTAGT come from the germline V gene. The CDR3 is 12 residues long. The V end lost 2 bases, the J end lost 7 bases, and 8 bases lay between the germline ends. The CDR3 loop is CASSDRAFGYTF. CDR3 coding DNA: TGTGCCAGCAGTGACAGGGCCTTTGGCTACACCTTC.

J is TRBJ1-1 and V is TRBV28, with D unclear. The CDR3 length is 12 residues. Trimming left V 9 bases short and J 7 bases short, with 15 bases between. Germline CDR1 and CDR2: MDHEN and SYDVKM. The CDR3 loop reads CASEKPDFEAFF. The CDR3 DNA sequence: TGTGCCAGTGAAAAGCCAGACTTTGAAGCTTTCTTT.

The chain combines TRBV20-1 with TRBJ1-1; D unclear. Trimming cost V 5 bases and J 1 base, with 5 bases left between them. Germline CDR1 reads DFQATT; CDR2 reads SNEGSKA (reference sequence). The length of the CDR3 is 11 residues. The CDR3 coding sequence is TGCAGTGCTCCCGAGAACACTGAAGCTTTCTTT. It is translated as CSAPENTEAFF.

This clonotype has a handful of counts. CDR3 bases: TGTGCCAGCAGGGGCGGGACTAGCGGGAGGCAGAGCTCCTACAATGAGCAGTTCTTC. It specifies CASRGGTSGRQSSYNEQFF. The chain carries TRBV12-3 or TRBV12-4 and TRBJ2-1; 15 bases match TRBD2. After removal of 6 bases from V and 0 bases from J, the junction contained 9 bases not matched to a gene. This CDR3 is built from 19 residues.